This TCR beta chain was sequenced for a study of T cell changes during pregnancy in multiple sclerosis (dated by TCRdb to between 2018 and 2021). About the full investigation: The study looked at changes in the T cell repertoire across pregnancy in women with multiple sclerosis.

Between the V and J ends, shortened by 2 bases and 4 bases respectively, the junction contains 17 bases. The CDR3 holds 16 amino acids from the cysteine to the phenylalanine. The sequence is cut down to CDR3 DNA, 48 bases in frame from base 1. CDR1 and CDR2 are read off the germline V gene as SNHLY and FYNNEI. Library prep was done by the immunoSEQ multiplex PCR assay. This is the immuneACCESS table as TCRdb keeps it, with only in-frame sequences that have V and J called. A part of the clones is gone; compared with another copy, unresolved V genes explain less than half, and the rest is unexplained. The sample table shows about 59,000 clones, and 85% to 90% are seen once. Approximately 0.91% of the sample is in the top ten clones. Details on this clone: The clone's antigen remains unknown. The sample holds no much larger clone one base away, and base qualities are not on file.

This TCR derives from a female donor in good health, enrolled as a control in a pregnancy study. The rearranged chain carries TRBV2 and TRBJ1-2, with the D gene uncertain. The sequencing here drew on peripheral blood, taken in the first trimester of pregnancy. The base sequence is TGTGCCAGCAGTGAACAATCCCAAGGAGGGATCTATGGCTACACCTTC. Its protein is CASSEQSQGGIYGYTF.